This T cell receptor beta chain was sequenced for a study of multiple sclerosis patients with progressive multifocal leukoencephalopathy (dated by TCRdb to about 2019). In terms of the full investigation: Peripheral T and B cells were examined in MS patients who developed PML (4 under natalizumab, 1 after alemtuzumab) and in treated patients who did not develop PML. The goal of the study was to detect any JC virus-specific or public T-cell expansions that arose at the time of PML onset. From before therapy, through 6 and 12 months, up to PML onset, two natalizumab-treated patients who later developed PML were tracked longitudinally. Study-wide findings and limitations: With only a small, descriptive cohort, it remained unclear whether the findings reflect JC virus infection or general immunocompromise. TRB clones with frequency above 0.5% were observed only in PML patients, but the clones expanded at PML onset were found to be already present before and during natalizumab therapy. At the time PML developed, no common TRBV or TRBJ gene usage or preferential TRBV-TRBJ pairings were detected. Lower normalized Shannon entropy suggested less diverse TRB repertoires in most PML patients, whereas the natalizumab-treated controls showed values near 1. Only peripheral blood was analyzed, although cerebrospinal fluid or brain lymphocytes might be more informative for natalizumab-associated PML.

The immunoSEQ two-step multiplex PCR at survey-level depth was used to amplify TRB CDR3 regions from genomic DNA. To estimate template counts and remove amplification bias, each PCR was spiked with synthetic inline TR CDR3 controls covering all V-J pairings. Reads went through processing to reduce amplification and sequencing bias, and quantification was done against synthetic TR CDR3 analogs. Under the source paper's analysis protocol: In ImmunoSEQ Analyzer, raw data were processed so that out-of-frame sequences and CDR3s with stop codons were removed, with gene names following IMGT nomenclature. Repertoire diversity was summarized as normalized Shannon entropy, defined as 1 minus Pielou's evenness. Only TRB sequences sharing the V gene, the J gene and the CDR3 were counted as identical. Public PML clonotypes were defined as CDR3s shared by two or more PML-onset samples but absent from earlier samples, from controls, and from public databases. Skylign with the observed count method was used to analyze CDR3 amino acid composition at each position. What TCRdb holds here is the immuneACCESS table cut down to in-frame rearrangements. Part of the clones is not present; checked against another copy, under half of the missing clones reflect an unresolved V gene, and the others are unexplained. Clone size and the V and J calls come from that table; the DNA yielded D and trimming. The sample has tens of thousands of clones on record, roughly 87% of them singletons. 3% to 3.5% of the sample comes from the top ten.

The time point tag for this specimen amounts to: time of PML onset. Sample treatment or condition, as interpreted from the label and publication: on natalizumab therapy at sampling. Diagnosis of PML was based on clinical and MRI findings and confirmed by finding JC virus DNA in cerebrospinal fluid. Among the natalizumab-treated patients, PML showed up after anywhere between roughly 15 and 60 months of natalizumab therapy. Every listed patient had received interferon beta before, and every PML patient was female. Blood samples for T3 were taken at PML onset. Isolation of peripheral blood mononuclear cells was performed by Ficoll-Hypaque density gradient centrifugation. As for this clone: Its antigen has not been determined. The record has no base qualities; no much larger clone is one base away.

V is clipped by 5 bases and J by 8 bases, and the sequence between their germline boundaries is 15 bases long. The CDR3, from cysteine to phenylalanine, totals 13 residues. The DNA shown is the 39-base CDR3, in frame from base 1. Via the germline V gene, CDR1 is MNHEY and CDR2 SVGAGI. Material: PBMCs, obtained from a patient treated with natalizumab. The chain was built from TRBV6-5 and TRBJ1-1; a tentative D call is TRBD1 (5 bases match). The clonotype was recovered from a human donor with progressive multifocal leukoencephalopathy. The CDR3 loop reads CASSQGGEPEAFF. At the DNA level, the sequence is TGTGCCAGCAGTCAGGGAGGGGAACCCGAAGCTTTCTTT.